This record concerns one T cell receptor (beta chain) sequence. The V end lost 0 bases, the J end lost 0 bases, and 8 bases lay between the germline ends. This CDR3 contains 15 residues. The V gene's germline CDR1 is SGHNT and CDR2 YYREEE (reference sequence). This specimen belongs to a study of shared clonotypes between healthy human individuals. TCRdb's copy holds only in-frame clones and misses some; the assay was immunoSEQ multiplex PCR. The sample has under 600,000 clones; 97% are singletons. Sequencing input: naive CD4+ T cells sorted from blood. Subset of the sample: CD45RA+ positively selected. This receptor was identified in a woman under 40 in good health. This chain links TRBV5-4 with TRBJ2-3; D unclear. The CDR3 reads CASSLVQRSTDTQYF. CDR3 in DNA: TGTGCCAGCAGCTTGGTTCAGCGAAGCACAGATACGCAGTATTTT.